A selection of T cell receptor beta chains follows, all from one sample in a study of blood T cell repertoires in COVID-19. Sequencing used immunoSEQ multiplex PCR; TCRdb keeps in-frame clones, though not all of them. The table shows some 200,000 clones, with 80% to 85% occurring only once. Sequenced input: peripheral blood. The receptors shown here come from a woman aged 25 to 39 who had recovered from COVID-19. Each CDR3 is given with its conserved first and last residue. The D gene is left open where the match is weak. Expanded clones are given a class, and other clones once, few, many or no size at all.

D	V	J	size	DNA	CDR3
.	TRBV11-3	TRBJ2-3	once	TGTGCCAGCAGCTCAGGCCTAGCGATGAGCACAGATACGCAGTATTTT	CASSSGLAMSTDTQYF
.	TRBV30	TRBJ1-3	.	TGTGCCTGGAGCCCCACAGGGCAAAGCTCTGGAAACACCATATATTTT	CAWSPTGQSSGNTIYF
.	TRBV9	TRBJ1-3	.	TGTGCCAGCAGCCTCGGAGGTCGGGAGGGAAACACCATATATTTT	CASSLGGREGNTIYF
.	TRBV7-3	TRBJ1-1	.	TGTGCCAGCAGCTTAATGGGGGGTCGAAACACTGAAGCTTTCTTT	CASSLMGGRNTEAFF
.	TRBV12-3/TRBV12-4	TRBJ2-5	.	TGTGCCAGCACCGTACTAGACGGTGGGACCCAGTACTTC	CASTVLDGGTQYF
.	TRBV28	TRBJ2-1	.	TGTGCCAGCAGTGACCCGCAGGGCTACAATGAGCAGTTCTTC	CASSDPQGYNEQFF
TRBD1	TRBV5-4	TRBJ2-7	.	TGTGCCAGCAGCGCCCCCGGACAGGTCTACGAGCAGTACTTC	CASSAPGQVYEQYF
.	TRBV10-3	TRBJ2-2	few	TGTGCCATCAGTGAAAGCAGGTCCGGGGAGCTGTTTTTT	CAISESRSGELFF
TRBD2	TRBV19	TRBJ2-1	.	TGTGCCAGCGGGACTAGCGGGACGTACAATGAGCAGTTCTTC	CASGTSGTYNEQFF
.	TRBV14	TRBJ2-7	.	TGTGCCAGCAGCCAAGCGCTGGGGAGCTCCTACGAGCAGTACTTC	CASSQALGSSYEQYF
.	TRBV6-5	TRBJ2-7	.	TGTGCCAGCAGTCTTACTAGAACCTACGAGCAGTACTTC	CASSLTRTYEQYF
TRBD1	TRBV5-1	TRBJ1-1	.	TGCGCCAGCAGCTTGGACAGGGGGCGGGCTGAAGCTTTCTTT	CASSLDRGRAEAFF
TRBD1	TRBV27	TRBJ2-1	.	TGTGCCAGCAGTTTAGCAGGGGGCATCTACAATGAGCAGTTCTTC	CASSLAGGIYNEQFF
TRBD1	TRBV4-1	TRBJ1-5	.	TGCGCCAGCAGCCAGGCGACAGGGGGGCAGCCCCAGCATTTT	CASSQATGGQPQHF
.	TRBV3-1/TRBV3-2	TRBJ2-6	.	TGTGCCAGCAGCCGCCACACAGGGAGAGGGGCCAACGTCCTGACTTTC	CASSRHTGRGANVLTF
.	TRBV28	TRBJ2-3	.	TGTGCCAGCAGCCTCATTACTAGGGCAGATACGCAGTATTTT	CASSLITRADTQYF
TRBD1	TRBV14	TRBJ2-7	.	TGTGCCAGCAGCCAAGACTCAGGGGGTCCGCGGGAGCAGTACTTC	CASSQDSGGPREQYF
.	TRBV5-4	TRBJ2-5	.	TGTGCCAGCAGCTTAGACAGTAATCTGTACCAAGAGACCCAGTACTTC	CASSLDSNLYQETQYF